These T cell receptor beta chains were read from a single sample in a study of T cells expressing NK-cell markers. After re-calling the 5' RACE reads, TCRdb lists one entry per CDR3 protein, DNA absent. The sample yields approximately 440,000 distinct CDR3 sequences, of which the top ten take up approximately 1.4%. Sequences were obtained from blood T cells: a sorted CD56 or NKG2C T cell subset, CD4+ or CD8+ T cells, or bulk PBMC T cells (not recorded which). All receptors derive from a woman in her forties or fifties in good health. Each CDR3 is given with its conserved first and last residue.

j_call v_call cdr3_aa
TRBJ1-1 TRBV18 CASQKAAGNTEAFF
TRBJ1-1 TRBV5-1 CASSLDGGGGTEAFF
TRBJ2-2 TRBV7-2 CASSLRVLSTGELFF
TRBJ2-7 TRBV5-1 CASSLEDIKLTYEQYF
TRBJ2-5 TRBV29-1 CSASAGPRGETQYF
TRBJ1-4 TRBV21-1 CASSISKMVSNEKLFF
TRBJ1-1 TRBV6-5 CASSYSGENTEAFF
TRBJ2-3 TRBV12-3/TRBV12-4 CASSFGLAASTDTQYF
TRBJ2-4 TRBV6-6 CAAGRAKNIQYF
TRBJ1-2 TRBV2 CASRVDGPNYGYTF
TRBJ1-2 TRBV2 CASSYKLRETNYGYTF
TRBJ2-1 TRBV6-5 CASSFGTSPQFF
TRBJ2-5 TRBV6-2/TRBV6-3 CASRPTGRGRQETQYF
TRBJ2-2 TRBV20-1 CSARGPAGGVTGELFF
TRBJ2-1 TRBV29-1 CSVEKGIINEQFF
TRBJ2-5 TRBV28 CASRSGQETQYF
TRBJ2-5 TRBV5-1 CASSWERAEETQYF
TRBJ2-3 TRBV20-1 CSALKPGGTDTQYF
TRBJ2-7 TRBV9 CASSLEDALGEQYF
TRBJ2-2 TRBV20-1 CSARDASGRVDTGELFF
TRBJ2-1 TRBV5-5 CASSTGLAEWNEQFF
TRBJ1-2 TRBV2 CASSERTALYGYTF
TRBJ1-3 TRBV4-1 CASSQIGTSIHNTIYF
TRBJ2-5 TRBV6-4 CASSDTWESTQYF
TRBJ2-7 TRBV6-6 CASSEGAGGEQYF
TRBJ1-1 TRBV12-3/TRBV12-4 CASTLSPRGDTEAFF
TRBJ2-5 TRBV11-2 CASSLVVGLAWETQYF
TRBJ2-6 TRBV15 CATSRGSAGANVLTF
TRBJ1-1 TRBV29-1 CSVVATTYTEAFF
TRBJ2-1 TRBV10-3 CAIMGEGAANEQFF
TRBJ2-1 TRBV4-1 CASSQDPTGGSYNEQFF
TRBJ2-6 TRBV5-1 CASSSETVSRGANVLTF
TRBJ2-1 TRBV10-2 CASIASGGPTDEQFF
TRBJ2-5 TRBV10-2 CASSNPETQYF
TRBJ2-2 TRBV19 CASSIGTNTGELFF
TRBJ2-1 TRBV9 CASSVVVGGPNEQFF
TRBJ2-3 TRBV12-3/TRBV12-4 CASSLNLRARVLSDTQYF
TRBJ1-5 TRBV6-2/TRBV6-3 CASSYLRREKYSNQPQHF
TRBJ2-2 TRBV24-1 CATSDLGGSNTGELFF
TRBJ2-5 TRBV3-1 CASSQAGGRAETQYF
TRBJ1-5 TRBV21-1 CASSKGGYSNQPQHF
TRBJ2-3 TRBV24-1 CATSDLGQGAQDTQYF
TRBJ2-3 TRBV2 CASRTQIAGGPGGTQYF
TRBJ1-1 TRBV5-1 CASSRGVEGTEAFF
TRBJ1-1 TRBV10-2 CASSNVQGTVMNTEAFF
TRBJ1-1 TRBV12-3/TRBV12-4 CASSGQVNTEAFF
TRBJ2-3 TRBV9 CASSKGLAGGPYTQYF
TRBJ1-2 TRBV5-1 CASRDLYGYTF